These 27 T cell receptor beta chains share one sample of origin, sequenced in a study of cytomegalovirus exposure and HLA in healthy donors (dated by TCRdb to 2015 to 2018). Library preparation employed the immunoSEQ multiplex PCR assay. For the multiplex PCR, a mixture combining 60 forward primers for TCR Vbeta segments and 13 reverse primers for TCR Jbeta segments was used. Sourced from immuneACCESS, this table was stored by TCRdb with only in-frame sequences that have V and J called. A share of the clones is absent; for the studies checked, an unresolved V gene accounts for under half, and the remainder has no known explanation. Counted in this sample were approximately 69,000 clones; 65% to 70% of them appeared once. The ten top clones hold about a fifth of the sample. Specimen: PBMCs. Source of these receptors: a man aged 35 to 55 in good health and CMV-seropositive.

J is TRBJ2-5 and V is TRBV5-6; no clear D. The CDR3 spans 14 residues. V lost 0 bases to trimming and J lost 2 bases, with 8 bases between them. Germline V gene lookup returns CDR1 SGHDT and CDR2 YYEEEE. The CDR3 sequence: CASSLVNGQETQYF. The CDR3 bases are TGTGCCAGCAGCTTGGTTAACGGGCAAGAGACCCAGTACTTC.

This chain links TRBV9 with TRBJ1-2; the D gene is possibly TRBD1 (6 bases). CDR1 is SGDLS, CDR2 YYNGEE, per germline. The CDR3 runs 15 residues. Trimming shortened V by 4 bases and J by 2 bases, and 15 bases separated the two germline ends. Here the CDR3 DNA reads TGTGCCAGCAGCACTCACAGGGCCCCAAACTATGGCTACACCTTC. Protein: CASSTHRAPNYGYTF.

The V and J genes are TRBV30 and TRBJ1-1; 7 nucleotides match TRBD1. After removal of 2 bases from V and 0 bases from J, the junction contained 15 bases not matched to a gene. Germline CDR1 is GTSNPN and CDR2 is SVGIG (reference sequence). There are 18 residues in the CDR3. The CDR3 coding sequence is TGTGCCTGGAGTCCAGACCGGACAGGCGACCGAATGAACACTGAAGCTTTCTTT. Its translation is CAWSPDRTGDRMNTEAFF.

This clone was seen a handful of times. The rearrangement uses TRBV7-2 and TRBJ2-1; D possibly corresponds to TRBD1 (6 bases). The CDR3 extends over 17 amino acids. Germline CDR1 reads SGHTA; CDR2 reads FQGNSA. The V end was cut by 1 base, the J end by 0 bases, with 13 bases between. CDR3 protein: CASSLVGTISSYNEQFF. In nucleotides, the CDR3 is TGTGCCAGCAGCTTAGTTGGGACAATCAGCTCCTACAATGAGCAGTTCTTC. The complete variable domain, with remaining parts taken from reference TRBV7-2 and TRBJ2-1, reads GAGVSQSPSNKVTEKGKDVELRCDPISGHTALYWYRQSLGQGLEFLIYFQGNSAPDKSGLPSDRFSAERTGGSVSTLTIQRTQQEDSAVYLCASSLVGTISSYNEQFFGPGTRLTVL.

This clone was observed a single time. The CDR3 here is CAWSVNFGNEQYF. For the CDR3, the DNA is TGTGCCTGGAGTGTTAATTTTGGCAACGAGCAGTACTTC. This rearrangement joins TRBV30 to TRBJ2-7, with D uncertain. V was trimmed by 0 bases and J by 5 bases, leaving 11 bases between them. This CDR3 comprises 13 residues. Germline-derived CDR1 and CDR2 are GTSNPN and SVGIG (reference sequence). Full variable domain (outside the CDR3, taken from reference TRBV30 and TRBJ2-7): SQTIHQWPATLVQPVGSPLSLECTVEGTSNPNLYWYRQAAGRGLQLLFYSVGIGQISSEVPQNLSASRPQDRQFILSSKKLLLSDSGFYLCAWSVNFGNEQYFGPGTRLTVT.

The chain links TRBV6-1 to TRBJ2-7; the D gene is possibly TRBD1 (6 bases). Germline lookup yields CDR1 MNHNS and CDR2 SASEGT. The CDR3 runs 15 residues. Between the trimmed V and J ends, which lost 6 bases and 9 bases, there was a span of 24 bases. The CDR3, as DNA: TGTGCCAGCAGCGGTGACCGGGACAATGCGCCGGGGCAGTACTTC. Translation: CASSGDRDNAPGQYF.

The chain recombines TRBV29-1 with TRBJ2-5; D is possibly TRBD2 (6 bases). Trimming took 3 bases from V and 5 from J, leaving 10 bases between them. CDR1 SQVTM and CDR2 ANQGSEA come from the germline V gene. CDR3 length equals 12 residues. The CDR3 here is CSVDGGMETQYF. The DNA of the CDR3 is TGCAGCGTTGATGGAGGGATGGAGACCCAGTACTTC.

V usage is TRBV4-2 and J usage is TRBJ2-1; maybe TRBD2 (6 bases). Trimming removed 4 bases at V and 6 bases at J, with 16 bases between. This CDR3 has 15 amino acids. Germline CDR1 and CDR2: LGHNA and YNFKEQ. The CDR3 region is CASSPGQGGSNEQFF. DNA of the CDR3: TGTGCCAGCAGCCCCGGCCAGGGAGGTAGCAATGAGCAGTTCTTC.

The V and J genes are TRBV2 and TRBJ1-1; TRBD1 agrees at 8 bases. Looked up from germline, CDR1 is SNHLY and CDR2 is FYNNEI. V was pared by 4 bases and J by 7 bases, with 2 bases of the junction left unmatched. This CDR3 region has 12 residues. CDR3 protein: CASSADRGEAFF. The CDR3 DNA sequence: TGTGCCAGCAGTGCAGACAGGGGTGAAGCTTTCTTT.

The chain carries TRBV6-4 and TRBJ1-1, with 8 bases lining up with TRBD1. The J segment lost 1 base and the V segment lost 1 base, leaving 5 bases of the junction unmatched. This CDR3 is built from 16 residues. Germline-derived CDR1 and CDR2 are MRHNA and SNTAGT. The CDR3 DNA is TGTGCCAGCAGTGACTTACGGACAGGGTGGAACACTGAAGCTTTCTTT. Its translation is CASSDLRTGWNTEAFF.

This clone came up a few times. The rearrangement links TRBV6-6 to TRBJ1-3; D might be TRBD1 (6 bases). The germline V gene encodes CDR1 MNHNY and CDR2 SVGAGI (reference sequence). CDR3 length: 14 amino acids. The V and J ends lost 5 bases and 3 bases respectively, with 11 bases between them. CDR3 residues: CASSHTGNGNTIYF. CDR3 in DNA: TGTGCCAGCAGTCATACAGGGAATGGAAACACCATATATTTT.

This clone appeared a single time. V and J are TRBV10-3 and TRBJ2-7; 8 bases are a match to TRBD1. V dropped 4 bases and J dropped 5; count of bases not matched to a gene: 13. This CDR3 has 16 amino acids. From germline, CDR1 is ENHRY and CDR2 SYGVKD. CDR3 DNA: TGTGCCATCAGTGGTAGGACAGGGAAAGGAGGTCACGAGCAGTACTTC. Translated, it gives CAISGRTGKGGHEQYF.

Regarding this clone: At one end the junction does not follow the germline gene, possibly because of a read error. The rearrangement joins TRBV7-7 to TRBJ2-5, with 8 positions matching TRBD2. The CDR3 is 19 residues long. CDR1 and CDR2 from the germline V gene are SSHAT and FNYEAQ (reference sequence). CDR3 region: CASSLGARGAGGRRETQYF. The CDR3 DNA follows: TGTGCTAGCAGCTTAGGGGCCAGAGGGGCGGGGGGCCGTCGGGAGACCCAGTACTTC. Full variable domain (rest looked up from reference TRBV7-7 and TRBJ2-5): GAGVSQSPRYKVTKRGQDVTLRCDPISSHATLYWYQQALGQGPEFLTYFNYEAQPDKSGLPSDRFSAERPEGSISTLTIQRTEQRDSAMYRCASSLGARGAGGRRETQYFGPGTRLLVL.

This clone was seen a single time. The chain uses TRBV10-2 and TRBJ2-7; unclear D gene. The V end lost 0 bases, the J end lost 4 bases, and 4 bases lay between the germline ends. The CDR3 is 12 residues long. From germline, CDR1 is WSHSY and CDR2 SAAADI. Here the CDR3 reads CASSESPYEQYF. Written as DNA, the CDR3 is TGCGCCAGCAGTGAGTCCCCGTACGAGCAGTACTTC.

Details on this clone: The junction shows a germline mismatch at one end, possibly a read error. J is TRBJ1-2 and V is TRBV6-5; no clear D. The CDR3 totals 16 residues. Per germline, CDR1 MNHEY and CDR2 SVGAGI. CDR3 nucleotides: TGTGCCAGCAGTTACTCGCCGGGAACGTCTAACTATGACTACACCTTC. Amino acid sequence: CASSYSPGTSNYDYTF.

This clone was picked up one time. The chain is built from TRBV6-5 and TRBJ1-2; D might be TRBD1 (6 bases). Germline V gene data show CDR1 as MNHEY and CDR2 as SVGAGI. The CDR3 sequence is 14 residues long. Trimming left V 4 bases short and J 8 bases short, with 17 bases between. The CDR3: CASSSQGRKRGYTF. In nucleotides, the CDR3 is TGTGCCAGCAGTTCTCAGGGGAGAAAACGAGGCTACACCTTC.

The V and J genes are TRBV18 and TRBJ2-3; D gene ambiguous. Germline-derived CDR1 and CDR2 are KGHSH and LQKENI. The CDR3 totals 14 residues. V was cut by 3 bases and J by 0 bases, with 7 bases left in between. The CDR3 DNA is TGTGCCAGCTCACCTCCGACAAGCACAGATACGCAGTATTTT. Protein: CASSPPTSTDTQYF. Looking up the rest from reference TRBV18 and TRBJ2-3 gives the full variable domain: NAGVMQNPRHLVRRRGQEARLRCSPMKGHSHVYWYRQLPEEGLKFMVYLQKENIIDESGMPKERFSAEFPKEGPSILRIQQVVRGDSAAYFCASSPPTSTDTQYFGPGTRLTVL.

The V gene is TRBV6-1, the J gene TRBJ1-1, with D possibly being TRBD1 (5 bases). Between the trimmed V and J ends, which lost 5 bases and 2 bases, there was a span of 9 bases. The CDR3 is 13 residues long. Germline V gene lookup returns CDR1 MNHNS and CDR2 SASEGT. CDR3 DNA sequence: TGTGCCAGCAGTATTGGACACAACACTGAAGCTTTCTTT. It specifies CASSIGHNTEAFF.

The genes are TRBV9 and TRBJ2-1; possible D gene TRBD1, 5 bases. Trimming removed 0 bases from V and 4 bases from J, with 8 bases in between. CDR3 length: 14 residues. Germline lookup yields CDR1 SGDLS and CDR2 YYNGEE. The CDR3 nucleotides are TGTGCCAGCAGCGTAGAAGGGGTATACAATGAGCAGTTCTTC. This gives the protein CASSVEGVYNEQFF.

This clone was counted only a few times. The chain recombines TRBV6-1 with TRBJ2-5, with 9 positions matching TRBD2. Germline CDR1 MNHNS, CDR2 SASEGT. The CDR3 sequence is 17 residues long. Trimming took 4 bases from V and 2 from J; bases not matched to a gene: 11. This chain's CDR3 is CASSVPSRLAVQETQYF. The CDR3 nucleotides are TGTGCCAGCAGTGTCCCGAGTCGACTAGCGGTTCAAGAGACCCAGTACTTC.

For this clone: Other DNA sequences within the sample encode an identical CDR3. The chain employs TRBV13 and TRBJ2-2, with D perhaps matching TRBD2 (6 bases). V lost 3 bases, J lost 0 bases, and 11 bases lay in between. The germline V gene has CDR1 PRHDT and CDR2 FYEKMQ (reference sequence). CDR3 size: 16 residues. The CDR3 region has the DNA TGTGCCAGCAGCTTGGGGGGATTCGCGAACACCGGGGAGCTGTTTTTT. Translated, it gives CASSLGGFANTGELFF.

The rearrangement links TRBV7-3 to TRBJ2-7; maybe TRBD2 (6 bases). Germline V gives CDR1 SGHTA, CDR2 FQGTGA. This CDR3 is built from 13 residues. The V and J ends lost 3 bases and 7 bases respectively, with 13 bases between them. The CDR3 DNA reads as TGTGCCAGCAGCTTCTCACTCGGAGGGGAGCAGTACTTC. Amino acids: CASSFSLGGEQYF.

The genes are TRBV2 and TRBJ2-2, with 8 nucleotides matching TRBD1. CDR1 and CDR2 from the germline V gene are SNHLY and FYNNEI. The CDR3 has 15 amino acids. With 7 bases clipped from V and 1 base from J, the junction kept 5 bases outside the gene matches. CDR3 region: CASNGQGRNTGELFF. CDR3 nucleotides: TGTGCCAGCAATGGACAGGGACGGAACACCGGGGAGCTGTTTTTT.

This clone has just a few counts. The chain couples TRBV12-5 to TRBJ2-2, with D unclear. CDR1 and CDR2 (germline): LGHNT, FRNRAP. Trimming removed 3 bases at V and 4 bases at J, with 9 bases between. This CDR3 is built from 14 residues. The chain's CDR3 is CASGFVSSTGELFF. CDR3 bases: TGTGCTAGTGGTTTCGTGTCCTCCACCGGGGAGCTGTTTTTT.

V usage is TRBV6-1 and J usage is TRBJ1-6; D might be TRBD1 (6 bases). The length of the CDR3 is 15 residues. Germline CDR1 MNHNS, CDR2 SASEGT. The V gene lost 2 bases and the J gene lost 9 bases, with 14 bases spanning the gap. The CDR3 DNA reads TGTGCCAGCAGTGAAATGGGGACAAGTGGTTCACCCCTCCACTTT. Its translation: CASSEMGTSGSPLHF.

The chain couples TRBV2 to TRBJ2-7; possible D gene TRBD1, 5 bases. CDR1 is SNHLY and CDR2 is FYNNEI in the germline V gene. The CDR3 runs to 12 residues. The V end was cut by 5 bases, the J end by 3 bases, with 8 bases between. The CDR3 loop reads CASSFDSYEQYF. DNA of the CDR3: TGTGCCAGCAGTTTCGACAGCTACGAGCAGTACTTC.

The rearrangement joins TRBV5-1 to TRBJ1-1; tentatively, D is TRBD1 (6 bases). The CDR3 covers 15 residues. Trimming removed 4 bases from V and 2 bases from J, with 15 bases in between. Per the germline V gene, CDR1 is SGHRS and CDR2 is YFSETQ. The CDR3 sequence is CASSEQTGTNTEAFF. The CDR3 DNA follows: TGCGCCAGCAGCGAGCAGACAGGTACCAACACTGAAGCTTTCTTT.